This entry lists 18 T cell receptor beta chains sequenced from one sample in a study of blood T cell repertoires in COVID-19. Clones were read by immunoSEQ multiplex PCR, and TCRdb kept only the in-frame ones, dropping some. This sample yields about 110,000 clones, of which roughly four fifths are seen a single time; 13% to 15% belongs to the top ten. The specimen was peripheral blood. The origin of the receptors is a woman in her sixties or seventies with acute or convalescent COVID-19.

This clone showed up just once. The V and J genes are TRBV19 and TRBJ2-5; 9 positions match TRBD2. Germline CDR1 is LNHDA and CDR2 is SQIVND (reference sequence). Losses at the gene ends were 7 bases for V and 8 bases for J; bases not matched to a gene: 11. The length of the CDR3 is 14 residues. In DNA, the CDR3 is TGTGCCAGTACCTCGACTAGCGGAAGGACTACCCAGTACTTC. It is translated as CASTSTSGRTTQYF. Filled out from reference TRBV19 and TRBJ2-5, the complete variable domain reads DGGITQSPKYLFRKEGQNVTLSCEQNLNHDAMYWYRQDPGQGLRLIYYSQIVNDFQKGDIAEGYSVSREKKESFPLTVTSAQKNPTAFYLCASTSTSGRTTQYFGPGTRLLVL.

This chain joins TRBV19 and TRBJ1-3; maybe TRBD1 (5 bases). Germline assignment: CDR1 LNHDA and CDR2 SQIVND (reference sequence). CDR3 length: 16 amino acids. V was shortened by 5 bases and J by 7 bases, with 21 bases between the two germline ends. CDR3 residues: CASSPIQGGLSNTIYF. The CDR3 DNA is TGTGCCAGTAGTCCGATCCAGGGAGGGCTATCCAACACCATATATTTT.

DNA for the CDR3: TGTGCCAGCAGGGGACAGGGGACCTCCTACGAGCAGTACTTC. Translation gives CASRGQGTSYEQYF. The chain uses TRBV6-5 and TRBJ2-7; 10 bases match TRBD1. The V gene end was trimmed by 6 bases and the J gene end by 0 bases; junction bases not matched to a gene: 2. The germline V gene encodes CDR1 MNHEY and CDR2 SVGAGI. The CDR3 is made up of 14 amino acids.

The CDR3 region is CASSPQAAGGRNEQFF. DNA for the CDR3: TGTGCCAGCAGCCCCCAAGCTGCGGGAGGGAGGAATGAGCAGTTCTTC. This chain joins TRBV5-5 and TRBJ2-1, with TRBD2 matching 9 bases. Germline trimming cut 4 bases from V and 7 bases from J; bases unmatched to any gene: 12. Looked up from germline, CDR1 is SGHKS and CDR2 is YYEKEE (reference sequence). The CDR3 sequence is 16 residues long.

The chain combines TRBV10-3 with TRBJ2-5, with TRBD2 identical over 7 bases. Germline V gene data show CDR1 as ENHRY and CDR2 as SYGVKD. V was pared by 4 bases and J by 4 bases, with 12 bases of the junction left unmatched. The CDR3 sequence is 16 residues long. CDR3 DNA sequence: TGTGCCATCAGTGTCGGTTCGGGATCGGGAGGAGAGACCCAGTACTTC. Residues: CAISVGSGSGGETQYF.

The chain links TRBV2 to TRBJ1-5; D unresolved. V lost 2 bases to trimming and J lost 3 bases, with 11 bases between them. Germline CDR1 reads SNHLY; CDR2 reads FYNNEI. There are 15 residues in the CDR3. The CDR3: CASSESGPINQPQHF. The DNA of the CDR3 is TGTGCCAGCAGTGAAAGCGGACCGATCAATCAGCCCCAGCATTTT.

This clone appeared a single time. The J gene is TRBJ2-3, the V gene TRBV5-6; 7 nucleotides align to TRBD1. Trimming removed 0 bases from V and 3 bases from J; junction bases left unmatched: 4. This CDR3 has 15 residues. Germline CDR1 reads SGHDT; CDR2 reads YYEEEE. This CDR3 reads CASSLDRGPTDTQYF. Written as DNA, the CDR3 is TGTGCCAGCAGCTTGGATAGGGGGCCTACAGATACGCAGTATTTT.

This sequence joins TRBV19 and TRBJ1-4, with D possibly being TRBD1 (5 bases). In germline, CDR1 is LNHDA, CDR2 SQIVND (reference sequence). The CDR3 loop spans 16 amino acids. The V gene lost 2 bases and the J gene lost 7 bases, with 17 bases spanning the gap. The CDR3 loop reads CASSIFSGVVSEKLFF. The DNA for the CDR3 is TGTGCCAGTAGTATATTCTCGGGGGTGGTCAGTGAAAAACTGTTTTTT.

This chain uses TRBV7-2 with TRBJ2-1; TRBD2 matches at 9 bases. The ends lost 3 bases at V and 0 bases at J; junction bases unmatched: 6. CDR3 length: 17 amino acids. Germline CDR1 reads SGHTA; CDR2 reads FQGNSA. DNA for the CDR3: TGTGCCAGCAGCTTGGTAGCGGGGGTGAGCTCCTACAATGAGCAGTTCTTC. Protein: CASSLVAGVSSYNEQFF.

This chain connects TRBV10-3 to TRBJ2-7; 9 bases map to TRBD1. CDR3 length: 14 amino acids. V lost 1 base and J lost 4; bases outside the gene matches: 2. CDR1 is ENHRY and CDR2 is SYGVKD in the germline V gene. The CDR3 DNA reads TGTGCCATCAGTGAGTTACAGGGGGCTTACGAGCAGTACTTC. It specifies CAISELQGAYEQYF.

The J gene is TRBJ1-2, the V gene TRBV14; no clear D gene. Between the trimmed V and J ends, which lost 3 bases and 8 bases, there was a span of 13 bases. Germline V gene lookup returns CDR1 SGHDN and CDR2 FVKESK. The CDR3 has 13 amino acids. The CDR3 reads CASSHLVQAGYTF. In nucleotides, the CDR3 is TGTGCCAGCAGCCACCTCGTTCAGGCCGGCTACACCTTC.

The CDR3 is CAWRGLRYNEQFF. CDR3 nucleotide sequence: TGTGCCTGGAGGGGACTCCGCTACAATGAGCAGTTCTTC. The rearrangement uses TRBV30 and TRBJ2-1; D might be TRBD2 (6 bases). The V gene's germline CDR1 is GTSNPN and CDR2 SVGIG (reference sequence). The CDR3 is 13 amino acids. Trimming stripped 3 bases from V and 3 bases from J, with 9 bases between.

The chain links TRBV5-1 to TRBJ1-4; D may be TRBD1 (6 bases). The germline V gene has CDR1 SGHRS and CDR2 YFSETQ. The CDR3 runs to 15 residues. Trimming shortened V by 0 bases and J by 7 bases, and 13 bases separated the two germline ends. The CDR3 is CASSLEGQGTEKLFF. The CDR3 DNA is TGCGCCAGCAGCTTGGAGGGGCAGGGGACTGAAAAACTGTTTTTT.

The J gene is TRBJ2-1, the V gene TRBV19; 8 nucleotides line up with TRBD1. V was pared by 7 bases and J by 3 bases, with 8 bases of the junction left unmatched. Germline values: CDR1 LNHDA, CDR2 SQIVND (reference sequence). The CDR3 runs 15 residues. CDR3 coding DNA: TGTGCCAGTACCGGAGGACAGGGTTACTACAATGAGCAGTTCTTC. Amino acids: CASTGGQGYYNEQFF.

The chain is built from TRBV28 and TRBJ2-7; 8 bases agree with TRBD1. CDR3 size: 15 residues. CDR1 and CDR2 (germline): MDHEN, SYDVKM. V gave up 10 bases and J gave up 2 bases; unmatched junction bases: 13. CDR3 coding DNA: TGTGCCACCAGAGCCTCAAGGACAGGGACCTACGAGCAGTACTTC. Its protein product is CATRASRTGTYEQYF.

The genes are TRBV4-1 and TRBJ2-1; a weak D match, TRBD2 (6 bases). Per the germline V gene, CDR1 is MGHRA and CDR2 is YSYEKL. CDR3 length equals 16 residues. V lost 4 bases and J 4 bases, leaving 17 bases between the germline ends. The CDR3 reads CASSRGGAGFYNEQFF. CDR3 nucleotide sequence: TGCGCCAGCAGCCGGGGAGGTGCGGGATTTTACAATGAGCAGTTCTTC.

The V gene is TRBV18, the J gene TRBJ1-4, with 8 bases fitting TRBD1. The germline CDR1 and CDR2 sequences are KGHSH and LQKENI. The CDR3 length is 17 residues. V dropped 6 bases and J dropped 2; count of bases not matched to a gene: 11. CDR3 bases: TGTGCCAGCTCCCGGGACAGGCAAATAGGCACTAATGAAAAACTGTTTTTT. Translated, it gives CASSRDRQIGTNEKLFF.

About this clone itself: Germline is not matched at one junction end, which may reflect a read error. The identical CDR3 is also encoded by other nucleotide sequences in the sample. The chain carries TRBV12-5 and TRBJ2-7; 9 positions match TRBD1. The length of the CDR3 is 17 residues. From germline, CDR1 is LGHNT and CDR2 FRNRAP. DNA for the CDR3: TGTGCTAGTGGTAACGAACCCGGGACAGGGTATTTCTACGAGCAATACTTC. The encoded protein is CASGNEPGTGYFYEQYF. Based on the CDR3 plus reference TRBV12-5 and TRBJ2-7, the full variable domain is DARVTQTPRHKVTEMGQEVTMRCQPILGHNTVFWYRQTMMQGLELLAYFRNRAPLDDSGMPKDRFSAEMPDATLATLKIQPSEPRDSAVYFCASGNEPGTGYFYEQYFGPGTRLTVT.